This T cell receptor beta chain comes out of a study of PD-L1 blockade in urothelial cancer. Germline loops: CDR1 MGHRA, CDR2 YSYEKL. V was clipped by 0 bases and J by 1 base; unmatched bases: 7. The length of the CDR3 is 17 residues. Specified time point: pretreatment peripheral blood. The repertoire was sequenced with immunoSEQ multiplex PCR; TCRdb's copy has only in-frame clones and lacks some. The sample shows 54,000 or so clones, about four fifths of them seen only once. The source was PBMCs, collected around atezolizumab (anti-PD-L1) treatment. V usage is TRBV4-1 and J usage is TRBJ2-7; 9 bases match TRBD2. The receptor was isolated from a man aged 50 or older with urothelial cancer. The CDR3 region has the DNA TGCGCCAGCAGCCAAGATAGTCTAGCGGGAATATCCTACGAGCAGTACTTC. Residues: CASSQDSLAGISYEQYF.